A single sample is the source of the 16 T cell receptor beta chains below, sequenced in a study of T cells in Graves' hyperthyroidism and ophthalmopathy. TCR beta CDR3 regions were amplified from RNA transcripts. RT-PCR in the first round (using the HTBI primer set) targeted the TCR CDR3. Using its own MiXCR run on the multiplex PCR reads, TCRdb lists one record per CDR3 protein. The sample records around 350,000 distinct CDR3 sequences, roughly 14% being singletons. The sample taken for sequencing was blood. Receptors were obtained from a woman aged 18-29 years with Graves' hyperthyroidism that later progressed to Graves' ophthalmopathy.

CDR3 loop: CASSHPSPEAFF. The DNA for the CDR3 is TGTGCCAGCAGCCACCCGTCGCCTGAAGCTTTCTTT. J is TRBJ1-1 and V is TRBV9; D uncertain. Germline CDR1 and CDR2: SGDLS and YYNGEE. This CDR3 region has 12 residues. V dropped 4 bases and J dropped 6 bases, with 10 bases sitting between them. The variable domain in full, with the rest retrieved from reference TRBV9 and TRBJ1-1, is DSGVTQTPKHLITATGQRVTLRCSPRSGDLSVYWYQQSLDQGLQFLIQYYNGEERAKGNILERFSAQQFPDLHSELNLSSLELGDSALYFCASSHPSPEAFFGQGTRLTVV.

This clonotype was counted at least ten times. This chain links TRBV7-2 with TRBJ2-4, with no clear D. The V gene's germline CDR1 is SGHTA and CDR2 FQGNSA. V was shortened by 1 base and J by 7 bases, with 17 bases between the two germline ends. The CDR3 has 16 residues. The DNA of the CDR3 is TGTGCCAGCAGCTTAGGGTTCGGTTGGTTTCGGAACATTCAGTACTTC. It translates to CASSLGFGWFRNIQYF.

The chain couples TRBV5-8 to TRBJ2-3; 8 nucleotides agree with TRBD2. Germline lookup yields CDR1 SGHTS and CDR2 YDEGEE. There are 16 residues in the CDR3. V shed 4 bases and J 0 bases; nucleotides not matched to a gene: 7. The CDR3, as DNA: TGTGCCAGCAGCGCCAAGCTAGCGGGTAGCACAGATACGCAGTATTTT. Amino acids: CASSAKLAGSTDTQYF.

This clonotype was detected many times. V is TRBV27 and J is TRBJ2-7; D gene ambiguous. This CDR3 contains 13 residues. Trimming removed 5 bases from V and 2 bases from J, with 10 bases in between. Germline V gives CDR1 MNHEY, CDR2 SMNVEV (reference sequence). In DNA form, the CDR3 reads TGTGCCAGCAGTCCCCGCGGTGCCTACGAGCAGTACTTC. This translates into CASSPRGAYEQYF.

The V gene is TRBV7-9, the J gene TRBJ2-3; 7 bases align to TRBD1. CDR3 length equals 15 residues. With V trimmed by 5 bases and J by 0 bases, 5 bases remained unmatched. Germline V gene data show CDR1 as SEHNR and CDR2 as FQNEAQ (reference sequence). This CDR3 reads CASSPRDRSTDTQYF. CDR3 nucleotides: TGTGCCAGCAGCCCAAGGGACAGAAGCACAGATACGCAGTATTTT. Based on the CDR3 plus reference TRBV7-9 and TRBJ2-3, the full variable domain is DTGVSQNPRHKITKRGQNVTFRCDPISEHNRLYWYRQTLGQGPEFLTYFQNEAQLEKSRLLSDRFSAERPKGSFSTLEIQRTEQGDSAMYLCASSPRDRSTDTQYFGPGTRLTVL.

Many counts were recorded for this clonotype. This chain links TRBV27 with TRBJ2-1; D gene unclear. The V and J ends lost 5 bases and 0 bases respectively, with 11 bases between them. Germline V gene lookup returns CDR1 MNHEY and CDR2 SMNVEV (reference sequence). The CDR3 extends over 15 amino acids. The CDR3 region has the DNA TGTGCCAGCAGTCCTTTTACAGACTCCTACAATGAGCAGTTCTTC. Its translation: CASSPFTDSYNEQFF.

The sample holds many counts of this clonotype. The V call is TRBV24-1, the J call TRBJ2-1; the D gene could be TRBD1 or TRBD2 (6 bases each). The germline CDR1 and CDR2 sequences are KGHDR and SFDVKD. CDR3 length: 18 residues. Trimming removed 9 bases from V and 8 bases from J, with 31 bases in between. CDR3: CATSGGPVQGFKGDEQFF. The CDR3 DNA sequence: TGTGCCACCTCAGGAGGGCCCGTACAGGGATTCAAGGGCGATGAGCAGTTCTTC.

Many counts were recorded for this clonotype. The chain links TRBV18 to TRBJ2-7, with D unclear. Germline CDR1 and CDR2: KGHSH and LQKENI. This CDR3 is built from 15 residues. V was clipped by 0 bases and J by 2 bases, with 11 bases between them. The CDR3: CASSPPSRFPYEQYF. The DNA for the CDR3 is TGTGCCAGCTCACCACCGAGCCGTTTCCCCTACGAGCAGTACTTC.

This clonotype appeared many times. V is TRBV2 and J is TRBJ2-3, with a tentative D call TRBD1 (5 bases). The V gene's germline CDR1 is SNHLY and CDR2 FYNNEI. The CDR3 loop spans 16 amino acids. Between the trimmed V and J ends, which lost 0 bases and 2 bases, there was a span of 12 bases. The chain's CDR3 is CASSEAATEVTDTQYF. The CDR3 DNA reads as TGTGCCAGCAGTGAAGCCGCGACAGAAGTCACAGATACGCAGTATTTT.

This clonotype was counted at least ten times. The chain has TRBV7-2 and TRBJ1-5; D gene unclear. Germline V CDR1 and CDR2: SGHTA, FQGNSA. CDR3 length: 13 amino acids. V was trimmed by 0 bases and J by 7 bases, leaving 7 bases between them. The CDR3 DNA is TGTGCCAGCAGCTTAGCGTGGCAGCAGCCCCAGCATTTT. It encodes CASSLAWQQPQHF. Combining the CDR3 with reference TRBV7-2 and TRBJ1-5 gives the whole variable domain GAGVSQSPSNKVTEKGKDVELRCDPISGHTALYWYRQSLGQGLEFLIYFQGNSAPDKSGLPSDRFSAERTGGSVSTLTIQRTQQEDSAVYLCASSLAWQQPQHFGDGTRLSIL.

In nucleotides, the CDR3 is TGTGCCAGCGGCGACAGTACCCCCCACGAGCAGTACTTC. This gives the protein CASGDSTPHEQYF. The chain employs TRBV6-2 or TRBV6-3 and TRBJ2-7, with D tentatively TRBD1 (5 bases). V dropped 8 bases and J dropped 5 bases, with 16 bases sitting between them. CDR3 length equals 13 residues. Germline assignment: CDR1 MNHEY and CDR2 SVGEGT.

In this sample, this clonotype turned up many times. The chain couples TRBV3-1 to TRBJ2-2; D unclear. V was pared by 6 bases and J by 3 bases, with 2 bases between. The germline V gene encodes CDR1 LGHDT and CDR2 YNNKEL (reference sequence). The CDR3 extends over 11 amino acids. CDR3 loop: CASRDTGELFF. In nucleotides, the CDR3 is TGTGCCAGCAGGGACACCGGGGAGCTGTTTTTT.

This clonotype was seen only a few times. The rearrangement uses TRBV20-1 and TRBJ2-3, with D hard to call. CDR3 size: 14 residues. CDR1 and CDR2 (germline): DFQATT, SNEGSKA (reference sequence). Trimming removed 3 bases at V and 0 bases at J, with 10 bases between. CDR3 bases: TGCAGTGCTAGGGAATTCGTTAGCACAGATACGCAGTATTTT. Translation: CSAREFVSTDTQYF.

The gene calls are TRBV10-1 and TRBJ2-1; 10 nucleotides agree with TRBD2. The V gene's germline CDR1 is WNHNN and CDR2 SYGVQD (reference sequence). The CDR3 has 16 amino acids. V trimming: 7 bases; J trimming: 4 bases; junction bases outside the gene matches: 10. The CDR3 reads CASIQSGLADYNEQFF. In DNA, the CDR3 is TGCGCCAGCATTCAAAGCGGACTAGCGGATTACAATGAGCAGTTCTTC.

This clonotype was counted at least ten times. The CDR3 region is CASSPPGQRYGYTF. CDR3 DNA: TGTGCCAGCAGTCCCCCTGGACAGCGGTATGGCTACACCTTC. V and J are TRBV28 and TRBJ1-2; tentatively, D is TRBD1 (6 bases). Germline assignment: CDR1 MDHEN and CDR2 SYDVKM. Trimming cost V 5 bases and J 5 bases, with 15 bases left between them. The CDR3 has 14 amino acids.

This clonotype appeared a few times. The chain joins TRBV11-2 to TRBJ2-7; D is perhaps TRBD2 (6 bases). Trimming left V 0 bases short and J 4 bases short, with 13 bases between. CDR1 is SGHAT and CDR2 is FQNNGV in the germline V gene. This CDR3 spans 15 amino acids. As DNA, the CDR3 is TGTGCCAGCAGCTTAGACGGGAGAAGGGCTTACGAGCAGTACTTC. Translation gives CASSLDGRRAYEQYF.